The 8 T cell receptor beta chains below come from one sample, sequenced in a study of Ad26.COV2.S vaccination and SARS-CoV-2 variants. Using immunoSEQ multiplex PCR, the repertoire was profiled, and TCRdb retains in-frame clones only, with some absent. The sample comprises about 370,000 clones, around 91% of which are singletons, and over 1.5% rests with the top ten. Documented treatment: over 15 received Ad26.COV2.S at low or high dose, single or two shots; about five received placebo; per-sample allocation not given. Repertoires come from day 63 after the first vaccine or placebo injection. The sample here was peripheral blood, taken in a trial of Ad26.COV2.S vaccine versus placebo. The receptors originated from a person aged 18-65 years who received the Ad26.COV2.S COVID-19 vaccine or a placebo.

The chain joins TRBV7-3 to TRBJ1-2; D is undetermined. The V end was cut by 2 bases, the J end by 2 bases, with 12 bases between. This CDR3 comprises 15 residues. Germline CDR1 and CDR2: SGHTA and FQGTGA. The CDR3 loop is CASSLVRLGNYGYTF. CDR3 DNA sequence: TGTGCCAGCAGCTTAGTACGGCTCGGAAACTATGGCTACACCTTC.

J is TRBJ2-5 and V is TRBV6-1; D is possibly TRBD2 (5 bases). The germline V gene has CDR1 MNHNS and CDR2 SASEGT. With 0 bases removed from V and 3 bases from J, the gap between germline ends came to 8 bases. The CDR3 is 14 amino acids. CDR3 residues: CASSEADYEETQYF. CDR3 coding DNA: TGTGCCAGCAGTGAAGCAGACTATGAAGAGACCCAGTACTTC.

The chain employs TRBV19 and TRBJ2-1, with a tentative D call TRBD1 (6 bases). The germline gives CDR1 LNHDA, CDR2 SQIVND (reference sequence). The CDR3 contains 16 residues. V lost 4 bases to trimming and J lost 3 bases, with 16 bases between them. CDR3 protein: CASSTRLKGVYNEQFF. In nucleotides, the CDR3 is TGTGCCAGTAGTACCCGGTTGAAGGGGGTCTACAATGAGCAGTTCTTC.

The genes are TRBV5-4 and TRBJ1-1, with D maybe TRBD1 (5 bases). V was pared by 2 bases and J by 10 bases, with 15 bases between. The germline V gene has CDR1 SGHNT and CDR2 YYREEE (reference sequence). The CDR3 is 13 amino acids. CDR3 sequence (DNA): TGTGCCAGCAGCTTAAAACAGGAGGTAGGAGCTTTCTTT. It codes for CASSLKQEVGAFF.

The CDR3 nucleotides are TGTGCCAGCAGCTTGCCTCCAATTAAGAGCTCCTACAATGAGCAGTTCTTC. This translates into CASSLPPIKSSYNEQFF. V is TRBV5-6 and J is TRBJ2-1; D not resolved. V was trimmed by 1 base and J by 0 bases, leaving 14 bases between them. The CDR3 runs to 17 residues. Per the germline V gene, CDR1 is SGHDT and CDR2 is YYEEEE.

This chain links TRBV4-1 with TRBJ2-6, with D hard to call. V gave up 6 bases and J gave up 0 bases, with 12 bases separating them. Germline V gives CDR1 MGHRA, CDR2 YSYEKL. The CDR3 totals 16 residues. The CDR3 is CASRAAGFSGANVLTF. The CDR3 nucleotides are TGCGCCAGCAGGGCGGCAGGTTTCTCTGGGGCCAACGTCCTGACTTTC.

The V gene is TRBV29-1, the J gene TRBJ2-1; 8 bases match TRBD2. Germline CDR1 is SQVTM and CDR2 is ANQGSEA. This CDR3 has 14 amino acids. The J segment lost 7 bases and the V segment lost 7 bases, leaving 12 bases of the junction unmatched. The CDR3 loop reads CSASGTRFYNEQFF. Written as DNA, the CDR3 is TGCAGCGCCTCCGGGACTAGATTTTATAATGAGCAGTTCTTC.

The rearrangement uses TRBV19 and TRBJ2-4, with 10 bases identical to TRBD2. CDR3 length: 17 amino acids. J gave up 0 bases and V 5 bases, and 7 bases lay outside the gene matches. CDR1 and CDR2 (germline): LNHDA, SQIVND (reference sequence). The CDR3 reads CASSDSGRLIAKNIQYF. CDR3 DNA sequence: TGTGCCAGTAGTGATAGCGGGAGGCTAATAGCCAAAAACATTCAGTACTTC.